Listed below are T cell receptor beta chains from one sample, sequenced in a study of blood T cell repertoires in COVID-19. Produced via immunoSEQ multiplex PCR; TCRdb's table is partial and in-frame only. The profile shows 95,000 to 100,000 clones, 90% to 95% of them singletons. Sequencing was done on a sample of peripheral blood. The receptor source for this set is a man aged 50-59 years with acute or convalescent COVID-19. The conserved cysteine and the conserved F or W are not part of the CDR3 here. Clone size appears in some rows only: once, few, many, or a class for an expanded clone.

j_call	cdr3_length	clone_size	v_call	cdr3_aa
TRBJ1-5	14	.	TRBV20-1	SASPRQMGFNQPQH
TRBJ2-2	14	.	TRBV12-5	ASGTIPGLSTGELF
TRBJ1-6	13	.	TRBV12-5	ASGSPLGQNSPLH
TRBJ1-2	13	once	TRBV5-1	ASSNPDRGYYGYT
TRBJ2-2	13	.	TRBV5-4	ASSLAGGGTGELF
TRBJ2-2	10	.	TRBV6-5	ASRTLDGELF
TRBJ1-5	12	.	TRBV2	ASSGPFVNQPQH
TRBJ2-5	13	few	TRBV21-1	ASSKGRQSRETQY
TRBJ2-5	14	.	TRBV11-2	ASSTVLGQGSETQY
TRBJ1-2	13	once	TRBV19	ASSNRDPSTYGYT
TRBJ2-5	13	once	TRBV6-6	ASSPPGQGQETQY
TRBJ2-2	12	.	TRBV11-1	ATGAPANTGELF
TRBJ2-3	16	.	TRBV7-8	ASSLLSRGLGNTDTQY
TRBJ2-7	12	.	TRBV28	ASSFRDSGYEQY
TRBJ2-7	12	.	TRBV2	ATSSGGSSYEQY
TRBJ1-4	11	.	TRBV11-3	ASSKGVSGVLF
TRBJ1-6	12	.	TRBV7-2	ASSFPIPGSPLH
TRBJ1-1	12	.	TRBV25-1	ASRFGTVNTEAF
TRBJ1-5	10	once	TRBV12-3/TRBV12-4	ASSTGLQPQH
TRBJ2-5	16	.	TRBV19	ASSITWGGGQGPATQY
TRBJ2-6	16	once	TRBV5-1	ASSFIGSTVLGANVLT
TRBJ2-3	10	.	TRBV11-2	ASSAGRDTQY
TRBJ1-5	10	.	TRBV5-4	ASSTGDQPQH
TRBJ2-2	14	.	TRBV2	ASSGAGGGRTGELF
TRBJ2-1	13	.	TRBV6-6	ASSYSGGSSNEQF
TRBJ1-6	13	.	TRBV5-6	ASSLGTGPHSPLH
TRBJ1-6	12	.	TRBV27	ASSLGQGNSPLH